What follows are 25 T cell receptor beta chains derived from one specimen sequenced in a study of blood T cells in healthy people across ages (dated by TCRdb to the mid-2010s). The library was made by 5' RACE. These reads were obtained on an Illumina HiSeq 2500. A second PCR of about 6 to 12 cycles was run with a J-beta primer mix and a sample-barcoded 5' primer. TCRdb itself trimmed the public reads at Q25 with fastp, ran MiXCR and retained productive beta chains. When rows share a CDR3 protein, they turn into one entry using the most common DNA and genes. The sample profile shows 1.4 million to 1.5 million distinct CDR3 sequences; 42% of them were found once. The biggest ten clones account for less than 8% of the sample. Sequencing was done on a sample of blood. Every receptor here comes from a woman between 18 and 29 years old in good health.

This clonotype is a singleton in its sample. The V call is TRBV6-4, the J call TRBJ2-3; no clear D. The germline CDR1 and CDR2 sequences are MRHNA and SNTAGT. Between the trimmed V and J ends, which lost 6 bases and 2 bases, there was a span of 12 bases. The CDR3 loop spans 14 amino acids. CDR3 loop: CASRPEPYTDTQYF. CDR3 in DNA: TGTGCCAGCAGACCCGAGCCGTACACAGATACGCAGTATTTT.

This chain uses TRBV10-3 with TRBJ2-3; D may be TRBD2 (5 bases). The germline gives CDR1 ENHRY, CDR2 SYGVKD. The CDR3 extends over 12 amino acids. V was trimmed by 2 bases and J by 10 bases, leaving 10 bases between them. CDR3 loop: CAISEGWESQYF. CDR3 sequence (DNA): TGTGCCATCAGTGAGGGGTGGGAGTCGCAGTATTTT.

The rearrangement links TRBV12-3 or TRBV12-4 to TRBJ2-7; D is perhaps TRBD1 or TRBD2 (5 bases each). This CDR3 has 14 residues. Deletions cut 2 bases from V and 6 bases from J, with 14 bases between. The CDR3 loop reads CASSLNTGASEQYF. The CDR3 DNA reads TGTGCCAGCAGTTTAAATACCGGGGCCTCCGAGCAGTACTTC.

This clonotype has a handful of counts. The J gene is TRBJ2-1, the V gene TRBV10-3, with 8 nucleotides matching TRBD2. J was trimmed by 5 bases and V by 4 bases; bases with no gene match: 10. The CDR3 consists of 16 residues. CDR1 is ENHRY and CDR2 is SYGVKD in the germline V gene. The chain's CDR3 is CAISASAGELNNEQFF. CDR3 nucleotides: TGTGCCATCAGTGCTTCAGCGGGAGAATTAAACAATGAGCAGTTCTTC.

This clonotype was observed once. The chain combines TRBV2 with TRBJ2-1; 11 bases line up with TRBD2. The CDR3 covers 16 residues. Germline V gene sequence: CDR1 SNHLY, CDR2 FYNNEI. V lost 3 bases, J lost 8 bases, and 9 bases stayed unmatched. The DNA for the CDR3 is TGTGCCAGCAGTGAGCAATTAGCGGGAGGGAAGGATGAGCAGTTCTTC. Protein product: CASSEQLAGGKDEQFF.

The rearrangement uses TRBV5-1 and TRBJ2-1; 10 nucleotides align to TRBD2. There are 17 residues in the CDR3. CDR1 is SGHRS and CDR2 is YFSETQ in the germline V gene. J lost 7 bases, V lost 4 bases, and 14 bases had no gene match. CDR3 sequence reads: CASSPEKGTSVWNEQFF. The DNA of the CDR3 is TGCGCCAGCAGCCCGGAAAAGGGGACTAGCGTATGGAATGAGCAGTTCTTC.

The chain links TRBV28 to TRBJ1-6, with D possibly being TRBD1 (5 bases). V shed 6 bases and J shed 0 bases, with 15 bases lying between them. The CDR3 is 17 amino acids. CDR1 MDHEN and CDR2 SYDVKM come from the germline V gene. CDR3 nucleotides: TGTGCCAGCAGCTGTCTGGACACCTACTCCTATAATTCACCCCTCCACTTT. This encodes CASSCLDTYSYNSPLHF.

This clonotype was detected a few times. The V gene is TRBV6-6, the J gene TRBJ2-7, with a weak D call TRBD1 (7 bases). Trimming pared 6 bases from V and 4 bases from J, leaving 16 bases between. The CDR3 sequence is 14 residues long. Looked up from germline, CDR1 is MNHNY and CDR2 is SVGAGI (reference sequence). Here the CDR3 DNA reads TGTGCCAGCAGCCAGACAGGGCGGGGTTACGAGCAGTACTTC. Its protein product is CASSQTGRGYEQYF.

CDR3 sequence (DNA): TGTGCCAGTACGACTAGCGGGGGTTTCCAAGAGACCCAGTACTTC. Translated: CASTTSGGFQETQYF. The chain carries TRBV19 and TRBJ2-5; 12 positions agree with TRBD2. J was trimmed by 1 base and V by 7 bases; bases with no gene match: 4. The CDR3 sequence is 15 residues long. CDR1 and CDR2 (germline): LNHDA, SQIVND (reference sequence).

V is TRBV24-1 and J is TRBJ2-1, with 8 bases that match TRBD2. Unmatched junction bases numbered 4, after V lost 5 bases and J lost 8 bases. The CDR3 extends over 13 amino acids. CDR1 and CDR2 from the germline V gene are KGHDR and SFDVKD. The CDR3: CATSVSGSYEQFF. CDR3 sequence (DNA): TGTGCCACCAGTGTCAGCGGGAGTTATGAGCAGTTCTTC.

The chain carries TRBV5-1 and TRBJ1-1; D is perhaps TRBD1 (5 bases). The germline V gene has CDR1 SGHRS and CDR2 YFSETQ. Trimming left V 4 bases short and J 2 bases short, with 12 bases between. This CDR3 is 14 amino acids long. In DNA form, the CDR3 reads TGCGCCAGCAGCGCCAAGACAGACAACACTGAAGCTTTCTTT. Protein: CASSAKTDNTEAFF.

This clonotype came up many times. The chain combines TRBV5-1 with TRBJ2-2; TRBD2 matches 8 bases. V was clipped by 3 bases and J by 3 bases; unmatched bases: 4. Germline CDR1 reads SGHRS; CDR2 reads YFSETQ. The CDR3 has 15 amino acids. CDR3 loop: CASSSSGGDTGELFF. CDR3 nucleotide sequence: TGCGCCAGCAGCTCGTCGGGGGGGGACACCGGGGAGCTGTTTTTT.

The chain employs TRBV15 and TRBJ1-1; no clear D. V gave up 5 bases and J gave up 1 base, with 8 bases separating them. The CDR3 loop spans 13 amino acids. Germline loops: CDR1 LNHNV, CDR2 YYDKDF (reference sequence). The CDR3 DNA reads TGTGCCACCAGCGGTGTTTCGAACACTGAAGCTTTCTTT. It is translated as CATSGVSNTEAFF.

To note about this clonotype: This may come from a read error, since a much larger clone is one base off. The CDR3 DNA is TGTGCCAGCAGCGCTAGCGGGAGGAGCCACGAGCAGTACTTC. It is translated as CASSASGRSHEQYF. V is TRBV7-2 and J is TRBJ2-7, with TRBD2 matching over 11 bases. This CDR3 comprises 14 residues. V lost 5 bases, J lost 5 bases, and 5 bases stayed unmatched. Germline CDR1 SGHTA, CDR2 FQGNSA.

The chain joins TRBV9 to TRBJ1-6; D remains unclear. Germline CDR1 SGDLS, CDR2 YYNGEE. V was trimmed by 4 bases and J by 0 bases, leaving 2 bases between them. The CDR3 is 13 amino acids. Here the CDR3 DNA reads TGTGCCAGCAGCCCCTCCTATAATTCACCCCTCCACTTT. Translating gives CASSPSYNSPLHF.

This clonotype has more than one count but fewer than ten. The chain combines TRBV29-1 with TRBJ2-1; D perhaps matches TRBD1 (6 bases). V lost 8 bases and J 8 bases, leaving 25 bases between the germline ends. There are 15 residues in the CDR3. Germline V gene sequence: CDR1 SQVTM, CDR2 ANQGSEA. The CDR3 DNA is TGCAGCTCAGGGGTCGTGACTGGGGGTTCGGATGAGCAGTTCTTC. Amino acids: CSSGVVTGGSDEQFF.

This sequence joins TRBV29-1 and TRBJ2-3, with D maybe TRBD1 (6 bases). V was cut by 1 base and J by 4 bases, with 15 bases left in between. CDR1 is SQVTM and CDR2 is ANQGSEA in the germline V gene. The CDR3 contains 15 residues. CDR3 residues: CSVEVGQGRADTQYF. The DNA of the CDR3 is TGCAGCGTTGAAGTGGGGCAGGGGAGAGCAGATACGCAGTATTTT.

On this clonotype: The junction shows a germline mismatch at one end, possibly a read error. This sequence joins TRBV20-1 and TRBJ2-1; 10 positions match TRBD2. There are 13 residues in the CDR3. Per the germline V gene, CDR1 is DFQATT and CDR2 is SNEGSKA (reference sequence). CDR3 coding DNA: TGTAGTGCTAGGGGGGGACTAGCGAATGAGCAGTTCTTC. Translation gives CSARGGLANEQFF.

This clonotype has more than one count but fewer than ten. The V and J genes are TRBV20-1 and TRBJ2-1; D unclear. V lost 1 base and J lost 6, with 13 bases in between. The germline V gene encodes CDR1 DFQATT and CDR2 SNEGSKA (reference sequence). This CDR3 has 14 residues. CDR3 in amino acids: CSARAGLGVNEQFF. CDR3 bases: TGCAGTGCTAGAGCTGGGTTAGGAGTCAATGAGCAGTTCTTC.

There are a few counts of this clonotype. The CDR3 region is CASSSTYRGPAKNIQYF. The CDR3, as DNA: TGTGCCAGCAGCTCAACGTACAGGGGCCCAGCCAAAAACATTCAGTACTTC. The genes are TRBV13 and TRBJ2-4, with 7 bases that match TRBD1. CDR1 is PRHDT and CDR2 is FYEKMQ in the germline V gene (reference sequence). The CDR3 sequence is 17 residues long. Trimming took 4 bases from V and 0 from J; bases not matched to a gene: 9. Drawing the rest from reference TRBV13 and TRBJ2-4, the complete variable domain is AAGVIQSPRHLIKEKRETATLKCYPIPRHDTVYWYQQGPGQDPQFLISFYEKMQSDKGSIPDRFSAQQFSDYHSELNMSSLELGDSALYFCASSSTYRGPAKNIQYFGAGTRLSVL.

This clonotype was seen more than once but under ten times. This chain uses TRBV20-1 with TRBJ2-5; 8 bases match TRBD2. The CDR3 extends over 13 amino acids. The germline CDR1 and CDR2 sequences are DFQATT and SNEGSKA (reference sequence). V dropped 5 bases and J dropped 4; count of bases not matched to a gene: 6. CDR3 nucleotide sequence: TGCAGTGCTCCCGGGGGGGGCATAGAGACCCAGTACTTC. It specifies CSAPGGGIETQYF.

About this clonotype: At one of its ends the junction is not consistent with the germline gene, which may arise from a read error. The J gene is TRBJ2-3, the V gene TRBV7-7, with 8 bases lining up with TRBD2. Germline CDR1 and CDR2: SSHAT and FNYEAQ (reference sequence). CDR3 length: 12 amino acids. In DNA, the CDR3 is TGTGCTAGCAGCCCCAGCGGGGGCCTGCAGTATTTT. Translating gives CASSPSGGLQYF.

This clonotype came up many times. The chain recombines TRBV7-2 with TRBJ2-1, with D maybe TRBD1 (5 bases). CDR3 length: 13 residues. Between the trimmed V and J ends, which lost 2 bases and 7 bases, there was a span of 9 bases. CDR1 SGHTA and CDR2 FQGNSA come from the germline V gene. For the CDR3, the DNA is TGTGCCAGCAGCTTATCTCCAGGGAATGAGCAGTTCTTC. Translation gives CASSLSPGNEQFF.

This clonotype was detected once. Compared with germline, one end of the junction differs, possibly owing to a read error. V gene TRBV10-3 combines with J gene TRBJ2-7, with D unresolved. The CDR3 loop spans 12 amino acids. Germline-derived CDR1 and CDR2 are ENHRY and SYGVKD. The CDR3 sequence is CAISGIEEIQYF. The CDR3 DNA reads as TGCGCCATCAGTGGCATCGAAGAGATCCAGTACTTC.

This clonotype was seen a few times. This rearrangement joins TRBV12-3 or TRBV12-4 to TRBJ2-7; D remains unclear. With 2 bases removed from V and 2 bases from J, the gap between germline ends came to 16 bases. The CDR3 contains 16 residues. This chain's CDR3 is CASSLSGPQPPYEQYF. Here the CDR3 DNA reads TGTGCCAGCAGTTTATCTGGCCCTCAACCCCCCTACGAGCAGTACTTC.